This T cell receptor (beta chain) was captured by sequencing in a study of Ad26.COV2.S vaccination and SARS-CoV-2 variants. CDR1 SGHRS and CDR2 YFSETQ come from the germline V gene. This CDR3 comprises 15 residues. The germline V and J ends were trimmed by 2 bases and 0 bases, with 10 bases remaining between them. The table came from immunoSEQ multiplex PCR; TCRdb's copy has only in-frame clones and leaves some out. The table records around 370,000 clones, roughly 81% of them present only once. Stated treatment: around 19 received Ad26.COV2.S at low or high dose, single or two shots; five or six received placebo; per-sample allocation not given. Repertoires come from day 63 after the first vaccine or placebo injection.

The sample in question was peripheral blood, obtained in a trial of Ad26.COV2.S vaccine versus placebo. The rearrangement joins TRBV5-1 to TRBJ2-3; tentatively, D is TRBD2 (6 bases). This receptor was identified in a person aged 18-60 years who received the Ad26.COV2.S COVID-19 vaccine or a placebo. CDR3 protein: CASSLGRFSTDTQYF. The CDR3, as DNA: TGCGCCAGCAGCTTAGGGAGGTTTAGCACAGATACGCAGTATTTT.